Each of the 29 T cell receptor beta chains below was sequenced from the same sample in a study of T cells after yellow fever vaccination. Using its own MiXCR run on the 5' RACE reads, TCRdb lists one record per CDR3 protein. The sample carries 200,000 to 250,000 distinct CDR3 sequences, 6.9% recorded once. This material consisted of CD4+ T cells sorted from PBMCs, taken 15 days after the yellow fever booster vaccination. All receptors come from a man younger than 40 who received the YFV17D yellow fever vaccine.

The chain combines TRBV12-3 or TRBV12-4 with TRBJ2-4; 8 bases agree with TRBD2. The CDR3 has 15 amino acids. V shed 8 bases and J 0 bases; nucleotides not matched to a gene: 6. The CDR3 DNA reads TGTGCCAGCGGCTTAGCGGGGTTAGCCAAAAACATTCAGTACTTC. This gives the protein CASGLAGLAKNIQYF.

Ten or more counts support this clonotype. The chain links TRBV20-1 to TRBJ2-7; D not resolved. In germline, CDR1 is DFQATT, CDR2 SNEGSKA (reference sequence). CDR3 size: 12 residues. The ends were cut back, 5 bases at V and 2 bases at J, with 10 bases in the middle. The CDR3 DNA reads TGCAGTGCTCCTCATATGACCTACGAGCAGTACTTC. Its protein is CSAPHMTYEQYF.

The gene calls are TRBV7-6 and TRBJ1-2; D call uncertain. Germline V gene sequence: CDR1 SGHVS, CDR2 FNYEAQ. The CDR3 loop spans 16 amino acids. Trimming stripped 3 bases from V and 2 bases from J, with 16 bases between. CDR3 nucleotides: TGTGCCAGCAGCTTGAGAACTCCCCAGGAAAACTATGGCTACACCTTC. The encoded protein is CASSLRTPQENYGYTF.

This chain uses TRBV7-8 with TRBJ1-2; D call uncertain. Germline-derived CDR1 and CDR2 are SGHVS and FQNEAQ. The CDR3 extends over 13 amino acids. Trimming stripped 0 bases from V and 4 bases from J, with 6 bases between. The CDR3 spells CASSLATPYGYTF. As DNA, the CDR3 is TGTGCCAGCAGCTTAGCGACACCCTATGGCTACACCTTC.

This clonotype was recorded at least ten times. This chain links TRBV20-1 with TRBJ2-1; 8 bases line up with TRBD2. The CDR3 has 17 residues. V dropped 0 bases and J dropped 6; count of bases not matched to a gene: 13. Germline V gene data show CDR1 as DFQATT and CDR2 as SNEGSKA (reference sequence). In DNA form, the CDR3 reads TGCAGTGCTAGAGATAAGACGGGACTAGGGGACCTCAATGAGCAGTTCTTC. Translating it yields CSARDKTGLGDLNEQFF.

Many counts were recorded for this clonotype. The V call is TRBV30, the J call TRBJ2-7; D possibly corresponds to TRBD2 (6 bases). V dropped 4 bases and J dropped 0 bases, with 16 bases sitting between them. The CDR3 sequence is 15 residues long. The germline gives CDR1 GTSNPN, CDR2 SVGIG (reference sequence). The CDR3 DNA follows: TGTGCCTGGACCCGGGCGGGAAAAACCTCCTACGAGCAGTACTTC. Protein sequence: CAWTRAGKTSYEQYF.

This clonotype was detected only a few times. The rearrangement links TRBV13 to TRBJ1-5; maybe TRBD1 (5 bases). This CDR3 region has 13 residues. Trimming took off 5 bases at V and 5 bases at J, with 10 bases between the two ends. The germline CDR1 and CDR2 sequences are PRHDT and FYEKMQ (reference sequence). The CDR3 nucleotides read TGTGCCAGCAGCGTAGACAGAGATCAGCCCCAGCATTTT. Its protein is CASSVDRDQPQHF. Full variable domain (rest looked up from reference TRBV13 and TRBJ1-5): AAGVIQSPRHLIKEKRETATLKCYPIPRHDTVYWYQQGPGQDPQFLISFYEKMQSDKGSIPDRFSAQQFSDYHSELNMSSLELGDSALYFCASSVDRDQPQHFGDGTRLSIL.

In its sample, this clonotype was seen a few times. The chain recombines TRBV5-1 with TRBJ2-1; the D gene is possibly TRBD2 (7 bases). The germline gives CDR1 SGHRS, CDR2 YFSETQ. The germline V and J ends were trimmed by 7 bases and 5 bases, with 19 bases remaining between them. CDR3 length: 15 residues. The CDR3 region has the DNA TGCGCCAGCTCCCACGGGGGCGGGAGACACAATGAGCAGTTCTTC. This codes for CASSHGGGRHNEQFF.

In this sample, this clonotype turned up a few times. V and J are TRBV4-2 and TRBJ2-2; the D is unclear. Germline lookup yields CDR1 LGHNA and CDR2 YNFKEQ. The CDR3 extends over 13 amino acids. Trimming removed 4 bases at V and 9 bases at J, with 12 bases between. CDR3 region: CASSPAPPRELFF. DNA of the CDR3: TGTGCCAGCAGCCCCGCCCCCCCCAGGGAGCTGTTTTTT.

The chain is built from TRBV5-3 and TRBJ2-2; D might be TRBD1 or TRBD2, each matching 5 bases. TRBV5-3 is an open reading frame whose function is uncertain. This CDR3 region has 16 residues. V was shortened by 8 bases and J by 4 bases, with 21 bases between the two germline ends. The CDR3, as DNA: TGTGCCAGGAGCCCTGGGAGCCAGGGCGGCACCGGGGAGCTGTTTTTT. This gives the protein CARSPGSQGGTGELFF.

This clonotype has just a few counts. The rearrangement joins TRBV7-2 to TRBJ1-5, with D possibly TRBD1 on 6 matching bases. Germline-derived CDR1 and CDR2 are SGHTA and FQGNSA. This CDR3 has 15 residues. Trimming pared 3 bases from V and 5 bases from J, leaving 14 bases between. The CDR3: CASSFPGGQDQPQHF. DNA for the CDR3: TGTGCCAGCAGCTTCCCGGGGGGCCAGGATCAGCCCCAGCATTTT.

CDR3 loop: CASSPAGQGQETQYF. The CDR3 DNA is TGTGCCAGCAGTCCAGCCGGACAGGGGCAAGAGACCCAGTACTTC. The chain joins TRBV12-3 or TRBV12-4 to TRBJ2-5; 9 bases fit TRBD1. With V trimmed by 5 bases and J by 2 bases, 6 bases remained unmatched. This CDR3 comprises 15 residues.

This clonotype has more than one count but fewer than ten. The rearrangement uses TRBV30 and TRBJ1-2, with D uncertain. The CDR3 runs 14 residues. Germline lookup yields CDR1 GTSNPN and CDR2 SVGIG (reference sequence). V lost 2 bases and J 4 bases, leaving 14 bases between the germline ends. The CDR3 sequence is CAWSTSQRVYGYTF. In DNA form, the CDR3 reads TGTGCCTGGAGTACCTCGCAACGGGTCTATGGCTACACCTTC.

This clonotype has just a few counts. This chain connects TRBV7-2 to TRBJ2-1, with a tentative D call TRBD1 (6 bases). Germline CDR1 is SGHTA and CDR2 is FQGNSA. This CDR3 comprises 12 residues. Trimming stripped 6 bases from V and 10 bases from J, with 13 bases between. The chain's CDR3 is CASSPNREEQFF. As DNA, the CDR3 is TGTGCCAGCAGTCCAAACAGGGAGGAGCAGTTCTTC.

This clonotype came up a few times. The chain uses TRBV29-1 and TRBJ2-5, with D possibly TRBD2 on 6 matching bases. The ends were cut back, 7 bases at V and 4 bases at J, with 19 bases in the middle. The CDR3 sequence is 14 residues long. Germline V gene lookup returns CDR1 SQVTM and CDR2 ANQGSEA. In nucleotides, the CDR3 is TGCAGCGGAAGAGGGGTGCGGGGTTCAGAGACCCAGTACTTC. Translated: CSGRGVRGSETQYF. Complete variable domain (other parts from reference TRBV29-1 and TRBJ2-5): SAVISQKPSRDICQRGTSLTIQCQVDSQVTMMFWYRQQPGQSLTLIATANQGSEATYESGFVIDKFPISRPNLTFSTLTVSNMSPEDSSIYLCSGRGVRGSETQYFGPGTRLLVL.

CDR3 protein: CASSARETYEQYF. In DNA form, the CDR3 reads TGTGCCAGCAGCGCCCGGGAGACCTACGAGCAGTACTTC. V usage is TRBV7-2 and J usage is TRBJ2-7, with D possibly TRBD2 on 6 matching bases. The CDR3 has 13 amino acids. Trimming removed 5 bases from V and 2 bases from J, with 10 bases in between. Germline loops: CDR1 SGHTA, CDR2 FQGNSA.

The J gene is TRBJ2-5, the V gene TRBV20-1; possibly TRBD1 for D (6 bases). Germline V gives CDR1 DFQATT, CDR2 SNEGSKA (reference sequence). The V end lost 0 bases, the J end lost 0 bases, and 11 bases lay between the germline ends. This CDR3 has 15 residues. The CDR3 here is CSARDSTGNQETQYF. The CDR3 bases are TGCAGTGCTAGAGACTCCACAGGGAACCAAGAGACCCAGTACTTC.

This clonotype occurred a few times. V and J are TRBV6-5 and TRBJ2-3; D remains unclear. CDR3 length: 14 amino acids. Germline CDR1 reads MNHEY; CDR2 reads SVGAGI. V shed 7 bases and J shed 0 bases, with 11 bases lying between them. The CDR3 coding sequence is TGTGCCAGCAACCTGAAGGGTAGCACAGATACGCAGTATTTT. Translation gives CASNLKGSTDTQYF.

This clonotype was counted a few times. The V and J genes are TRBV20-1 and TRBJ1-5, with D unclear. The CDR3 spans 13 residues. Trimming removed 3 bases from V and 3 bases from J, with 9 bases in between. CDR1 and CDR2 (germline): DFQATT, SNEGSKA (reference sequence). CDR3 amino acids: CSASRRLNQPQHF. CDR3 sequence (DNA): TGCAGTGCTAGCCGGAGGCTCAATCAGCCCCAGCATTTT.

This clonotype was detected many times. The chain joins TRBV7-8 to TRBJ2-1; D possibly corresponds to TRBD2 (6 bases). Trimming took off 6 bases at V and 2 bases at J, with 17 bases between the two ends. CDR3 length equals 16 residues. The germline CDR1 and CDR2 sequences are SGHVS and FQNEAQ. The CDR3 spells CASSSSPGVAYNEQFF. The CDR3 nucleotides read TGTGCCAGCAGTTCCTCTCCGGGGGTGGCCTACAATGAGCAGTTCTTC.

The chain recombines TRBV5-1 with TRBJ2-3; 10 nucleotides agree with TRBD1. Germline values: CDR1 SGHRS, CDR2 YFSETQ. The CDR3 spans 14 residues. The V and J ends lost 4 bases and 4 bases, in that order; junction bases with no gene match: 3. The CDR3 is CASSPGQGSDTQYF. The CDR3 DNA reads as TGCGCCAGCAGCCCGGGACAGGGGTCAGATACGCAGTATTTT.

A word on this clonotype: Given the absence of the conserved phenylalanine or tryptophan at the CDR3 end, a read error is likely. The V and J genes are TRBV7-3 and TRBJ2-1; D tentatively reads TRBD1 or TRBD2 (5 bases each). The germline CDR1 and CDR2 sequences are SGHTA and FQGTGA. Trimming removed 6 bases from V and 5 bases from J, with 11 bases in between. This CDR3 has 13 residues. The CDR3 region has the DNA TGTGCCAGCAGTCCAGGGACCAACAATGAGCAGTTCCTC. Protein: CASSPGTNNEQFL.

This clonotype has a count of ten or more. The chain has TRBV6-6 and TRBJ2-7, with unresolved D. CDR3 length: 12 residues. CDR1 MNHNY and CDR2 SVGAGI come from the germline V gene (reference sequence). Trimming took off 4 bases at V and 7 bases at J, with 11 bases between the two ends. CDR3 amino acids: CASSFSLREQYF. CDR3 DNA: TGTGCCAGCAGTTTTTCCCTACGGGAGCAGTACTTC.

The CDR3 is CSAPSGEQFF. CDR3 sequence (DNA): TGCAGTGCTCCTTCGGGTGAGCAGTTCTTC. The V and J genes are TRBV20-1 and TRBJ2-1; D gene ambiguous. The V end was cut by 5 bases, the J end by 9 bases, with 8 bases between. CDR3 length: 10 amino acids. In germline, CDR1 is DFQATT, CDR2 SNEGSKA (reference sequence).

The chain couples TRBV5-1 to TRBJ1-1; a weak D match, TRBD1 (5 bases). The germline gives CDR1 SGHRS, CDR2 YFSETQ. V was cut by 6 bases and J by 1 base, with 13 bases left in between. The CDR3 contains 14 residues. The CDR3, as DNA: TGCGCCAGCACGGAGGGGCCCTCGAACACTGAAGCTTTCTTT. This encodes CASTEGPSNTEAFF.

Of note for this clonotype: With a much larger clone just one base away, this may be a read error. The rearrangement joins TRBV10-3 to TRBJ2-5; possibly TRBD2 for D (6 bases). Germline lookup yields CDR1 ENHRY and CDR2 SYGVKD. The CDR3 loop spans 16 amino acids. CDR3 sequence reads: CAISESTGGAGETHYF. DNA of the CDR3: TGTGCCATCAGTGAGTCAACCGGAGGGGCCGGGGAGACCCATTACTTC.

This clonotype was counted ten times or more. J is TRBJ1-5 and V is TRBV4-3; the D is unclear. V was trimmed by 3 bases and J by 2 bases, leaving 11 bases between them. Germline V CDR1 and CDR2: LGHNA, YSLEER. This CDR3 comprises 15 residues. The CDR3 DNA is TGCGCCAGCAGCCATGGGGTTTGGGGCAATCAGCCCCAGCATTTT. Residues: CASSHGVWGNQPQHF.

The chain is built from TRBV3-1 and TRBJ2-5, with D possibly called TRBD1 or TRBD2 (5 bases each). The CDR3 has 15 residues. V was trimmed by 5 bases and J by 4 bases, leaving 17 bases between them. Germline CDR1 is LGHDT and CDR2 is YNNKEL (reference sequence). The CDR3 region has the DNA TGTGCCAGCAGCGAAACCGGGACGGGCGGAGAGACCCAGTACTTC. Translation gives CASSETGTGGETQYF.

The table lists this clonotype with many counts. The chain recombines TRBV29-1 with TRBJ1-1; a weak D match, TRBD1 (6 bases). The CDR3 is made up of 11 amino acids. Germline V gene sequence: CDR1 SQVTM, CDR2 ANQGSEA. Deletions cut 3 bases from V and 9 bases from J, with 11 bases between. The DNA of the CDR3 is TGCAGCGTTGAGCAGGGGCTTCAAGCTTTCTTT. It codes for CSVEQGLQAFF.